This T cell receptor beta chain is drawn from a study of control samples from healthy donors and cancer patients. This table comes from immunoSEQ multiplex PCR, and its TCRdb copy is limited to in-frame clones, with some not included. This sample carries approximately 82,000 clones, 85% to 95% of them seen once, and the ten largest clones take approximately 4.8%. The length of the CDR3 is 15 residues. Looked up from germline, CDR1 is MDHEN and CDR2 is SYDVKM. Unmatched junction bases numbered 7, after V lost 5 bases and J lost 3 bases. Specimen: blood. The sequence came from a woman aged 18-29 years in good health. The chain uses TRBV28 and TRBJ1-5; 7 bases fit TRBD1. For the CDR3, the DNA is TGTGCCAGCAGTCCCGGGACAGCGCCCAATCAGCCCCAGCATTTT. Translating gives CASSPGTAPNQPQHF.